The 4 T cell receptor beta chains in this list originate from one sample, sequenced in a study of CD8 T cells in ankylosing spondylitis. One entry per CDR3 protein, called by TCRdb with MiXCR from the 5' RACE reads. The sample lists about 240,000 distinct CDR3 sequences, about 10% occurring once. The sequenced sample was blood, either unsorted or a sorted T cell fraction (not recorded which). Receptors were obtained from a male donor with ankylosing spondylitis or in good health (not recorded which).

CDR3 nucleotide sequence: TGCAGTGCTAGAGACCAGGGGACTCAGGGTAACAAAGTCTACGAGCAGTACTTC. This gives the protein CSARDQGTQGNKVYEQYF. V is TRBV20-1 and J is TRBJ2-7, with D perhaps TRBD1 or TRBD2 (6 bases each). CDR3 length: 18 amino acids. V shed 0 bases and J shed 3 bases, with 24 bases lying between them. Germline CDR1 DFQATT, CDR2 SNEGSKA (reference sequence).

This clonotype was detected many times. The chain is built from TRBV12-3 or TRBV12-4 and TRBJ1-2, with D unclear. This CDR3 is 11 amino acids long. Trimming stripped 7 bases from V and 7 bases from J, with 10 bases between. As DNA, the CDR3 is TGTGCCAGCACCGGGAAGGGTGGCTACACCTTC. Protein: CASTGKGGYTF.

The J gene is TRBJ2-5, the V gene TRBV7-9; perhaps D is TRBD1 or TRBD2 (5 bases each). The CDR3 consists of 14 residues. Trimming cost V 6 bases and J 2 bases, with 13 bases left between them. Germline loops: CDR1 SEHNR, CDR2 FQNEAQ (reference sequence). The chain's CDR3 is CASSYSGTQETQYF. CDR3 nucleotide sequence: TGTGCCAGCAGTTACTCCGGGACGCAAGAGACCCAGTACTTC.

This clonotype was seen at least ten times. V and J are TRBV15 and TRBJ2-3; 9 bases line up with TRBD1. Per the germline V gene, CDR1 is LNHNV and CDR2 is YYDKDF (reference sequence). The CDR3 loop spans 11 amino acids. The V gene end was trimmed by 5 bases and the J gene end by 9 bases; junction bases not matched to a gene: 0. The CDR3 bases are TGTGCCACCAGCGGACAGGGGACGCAGTATTTT. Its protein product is CATSGQGTQYF.